This passage covers 15 T cell receptor beta chains from one sample sequenced in a study of blood T cell repertoires in COVID-19. Some clones are missing from TCRdb's copy, which holds only in-frame ones; the method was immunoSEQ multiplex PCR. The sample has some 150,000 clones; 84% are singletons. Source material: peripheral blood. The source is a human donor in a cohort sampled during active COVID-19.

The gene calls are TRBV19 and TRBJ2-6; 9 bases line up with TRBD2. The CDR3 is 17 residues long. J gave up 4 bases and V 2 bases, and 6 bases lay outside the gene matches. Germline CDR1 is LNHDA and CDR2 is SQIVND (reference sequence). This CDR3 reads CASSIQAGGGGANVLTF. Here the CDR3 DNA reads TGTGCCAGTAGTATACAAGCGGGGGGAGGCGGGGCCAACGTCCTGACTTTC.

The CDR3 loop reads CAWSDGQGAEGYTF. The DNA for the CDR3 is TGTGCCTGGAGTGACGGACAGGGGGCTGAGGGCTACACCTTC. The genes are TRBV30 and TRBJ1-2, with TRBD1 matching over 11 bases. Germline values: CDR1 GTSNPN, CDR2 SVGIG (reference sequence). The V gene end was trimmed by 1 base and the J gene end by 8 bases; junction bases not matched to a gene: 6. The CDR3 length is 14 residues. The full variable domain, rest sourced from reference TRBV30 and TRBJ1-2, is SQTIHQWPATLVQPVGSPLSLECTVEGTSNPNLYWYRQAAGRGLQLLFYSVGIGQISSEVPQNLSASRPQDRQFILSSKKLLLSDSGFYLCAWSDGQGAEGYTFGSGTRLTVV.

The rearrangement uses TRBV3-1 (or the pseudogene TRBV3-2) and TRBJ2-7, with D perhaps matching TRBD2 (5 bases). The CDR3 is 12 residues long. Germline lookup yields CDR1 LGHDT and CDR2 YNNKEL (reference sequence). Trimming removed 2 bases at V and 4 bases at J, with 6 bases between. The CDR3 region has the DNA TGTGCCAGCAGCCAATGGACTTACGAGCAGTACTTC. Residues: CASSQWTYEQYF.

In this sample, this clone turned up a few times. The chain couples TRBV9 to TRBJ1-6; unclear D gene. Germline V gene lookup returns CDR1 SGDLS and CDR2 YYNGEE. This CDR3 is built from 12 residues. Trimming removed 3 bases at V and 14 bases at J, with 12 bases between. In nucleotides, the CDR3 is TGTGCCAGCAGCGGCGATTCAGGTTCCCTCCACTTT. Translation: CASSGDSGSLHF.

This clone was recorded a few times. V usage is TRBV18 and J usage is TRBJ2-2; TRBD1 is a possible D gene (5 bases). Trimming cost V 2 bases and J 0 bases, with 7 bases left between them. The CDR3 is 15 residues long. CDR1 and CDR2 (germline): KGHSH, LQKENI. The CDR3 region is CASSPGAANTGELFF. The CDR3 nucleotides read TGTGCCAGCTCACCAGGGGCTGCGAACACCGGGGAGCTGTTTTTT.

This clone was detected once. The genes are TRBV15 and TRBJ1-5; D remains unclear. The V and J ends lost 5 bases and 0 bases respectively, with 14 bases between them. Germline assignment: CDR1 LNHNV and CDR2 YYDKDF (reference sequence). The CDR3 length is 16 residues. The CDR3 DNA reads TGTGCCACCAGCCAAAGGGAGGGTTATAGCAATCAGCCCCAGCATTTT. Encoded protein: CATSQREGYSNQPQHF.

The chain carries TRBV12-5 and TRBJ1-5; the D gene is possibly TRBD1 (5 bases). There are 17 residues in the CDR3. Trimming left V 5 bases short and J 5 bases short, with 22 bases between. From germline, CDR1 is LGHNT and CDR2 FRNRAP. CDR3 residues: CASGLARFRRGDQPQHF. The CDR3 DNA reads TGTGCTAGTGGTCTCGCCCGGTTTCGTCGGGGGGATCAGCCCCAGCATTTT.

The chain is built from TRBV6-6 and TRBJ1-1; D remains ambiguous. This CDR3 comprises 14 residues. Germline V gene data show CDR1 as MNHNY and CDR2 as SVGAGI (reference sequence). V shed 8 bases and J shed 0 bases, with 13 bases lying between them. The CDR3 here is CASAFTEMNTEAFF. CDR3 DNA sequence: TGTGCCAGCGCCTTTACAGAGATGAACACTGAAGCTTTCTTT.

The rearrangement links TRBV15 to TRBJ2-1; D is undetermined. This CDR3 spans 12 amino acids. The ends were cut back, 0 bases at V and 9 bases at J, with 6 bases in the middle. CDR1 is LNHNV and CDR2 is YYDKDF in the germline V gene (reference sequence). CDR3 sequence reads: CATSRDVGEQFF. The CDR3 coding sequence is TGTGCCACCAGCAGAGATGTCGGTGAGCAGTTCTTC.

The chain combines TRBV30 with TRBJ2-1; 7 positions agree with TRBD1. The V segment lost 3 bases and the J segment 12 bases; nucleotides outside the gene matches: 8. Germline V gene lookup returns CDR1 GTSNPN and CDR2 SVGIG (reference sequence). CDR3 length: 12 amino acids. CDR3 sequence: CAWRQGQPGQFF. CDR3 in DNA: TGTGCCTGGAGACAGGGACAGCCAGGGCAGTTCTTC.

V gene TRBV14 combines with J gene TRBJ1-6; 7 bases match TRBD1. The trim removed 0 bases at V and 9 bases at J, leaving 5 bases unmatched. Germline CDR1 SGHDN, CDR2 FVKESK. The length of the CDR3 is 15 residues. CDR3 nucleotide sequence: TGTGCCAGCAGCCAAGATTGGCAGGGGGTTTCACCCCTCCACTTT. It yields the protein CASSQDWQGVSPLHF.

This rearrangement joins TRBV5-4 to TRBJ2-1; TRBD2 might be the D (5 bases). Deletions cut 0 bases from V and 3 bases from J, with 7 bases between. The CDR3 is 14 residues long. The germline gives CDR1 SGHNT, CDR2 YYREEE (reference sequence). CDR3 sequence: CASSLVEDYNEQFF. The CDR3 DNA reads as TGTGCCAGCAGCTTGGTGGAGGACTACAATGAGCAGTTCTTC.

This clone occurred once. The rearrangement uses TRBV6-1 and TRBJ1-2; 10 nucleotides agree with TRBD1. Germline CDR1 reads MNHNS; CDR2 reads SASEGT. J lost 7 bases, V lost 4 bases, and 18 bases had no gene match. This CDR3 is built from 18 residues. The CDR3 reads CASSVGYVAGTGDAGYTF. The DNA of the CDR3 is TGTGCCAGCAGTGTAGGTTATGTGGCCGGGACAGGGGACGCTGGCTACACCTTC.

The rearrangement uses TRBV3-1 (or the pseudogene TRBV3-2) and TRBJ1-2; 9 nucleotides line up with TRBD1. Germline V gives CDR1 LGHDT, CDR2 YNNKEL (reference sequence). J was trimmed by 0 bases and V by 4 bases; bases with no gene match: 9. CDR3 length: 17 amino acids. CDR3 loop: CASSRSRDRVTNYGYTF. The CDR3 DNA is TGTGCCAGCAGCCGAAGCCGGGACAGGGTTACTAACTATGGCTACACCTTC.

Many counts were recorded for this clone. The chain employs TRBV27 and TRBJ2-7, with 9 bases fitting TRBD1. CDR1 and CDR2 from the germline V gene are MNHEY and SMNVEV (reference sequence). The CDR3 has 14 amino acids. With 6 bases clipped from V and 5 bases from J, the junction kept 8 bases outside the gene matches. CDR3 in DNA: TGTGCCAGCAGCTCACAGGGGGCGATGAACGAGCAGTACTTC. Translated, it gives CASSSQGAMNEQYF.